These T cell receptor beta chains were read from a single sample in a study of cytomegalovirus exposure and HLA in healthy donors. Libraries were prepared by immunoSEQ multiplex PCR; TCRdb keeps only in-frame clonotypes and omits some of them. This sample has 120,000 or so clones; around 88% occur once, and the top ten carry approximately 1.8%. The sequenced sample consisted of PBMCs. These receptor sequences come from a man between 18 and 35 years old in good health and CMV-seronegative. Both conserved end residues are part of each CDR3. The D gene is left open where the match is weak. Clone size is shown for a subset of rows, as once, few, many or a class of expanded clone.

V gene	J gene	clone size	D gene	CDR3 protein	CDR3 DNA
TRBV29-1	TRBJ1-1	.	.	CSVEERLESVAFF	TGCAGCGTTGAAGAGCGGTTAGAATCCGTGGCTTTCTTT
TRBV5-6	TRBJ1-2	.	.	CASSRRQAQHYGYTF	TGTGCCAGCAGCCGAAGACAGGCACAACACTATGGCTACACCTTC
TRBV5-1	TRBJ1-1	.	TRBD1	CASSPGGATEAFF	TGCGCCAGCAGCCCAGGGGGAGCCACTGAAGCTTTCTTT
TRBV25-1	TRBJ2-3	few	TRBD1	CASSEWGQGADTQYF	TGTGCCAGCAGTGAATGGGGACAGGGGGCAGATACGCAGTATTTT
TRBV28	TRBJ2-3	.	.	CASSFRGMRRSTDTQYF	TGTGCCAGCAGTTTTAGGGGCATGAGGCGAAGCACAGATACGCAGTATTTT
TRBV28	TRBJ1-5	.	.	CASRQGYVQPQHF	TGTGCCAGCAGGCAGGGGTACGTTCAGCCCCAGCATTTT
TRBV6-5	TRBJ1-1	.	.	CASSLAVSNTEAFF	TGTGCCAGCAGTTTGGCGGTGTCGAACACTGAAGCTTTCTTT
TRBV19	TRBJ1-4	.	.	CASQQWGGAEKLFF	TGTGCCTCCCAGCAGTGGGGGGGCGCTGAAAAACTGTTTTTT
TRBV7-9	TRBJ2-3	.	TRBD2	CASSFSASGRSTDTQYF	TGTGCCAGCAGCTTTTCTGCTAGCGGGCGTAGCACAGATACGCAGTATTTT
TRBV28	TRBJ2-1	.	TRBD2	CASSLYLAGAYNEQFF	TGTGCCAGCAGTTTATACTTAGCGGGAGCCTACAATGAGCAGTTCTTC
TRBV27	TRBJ1-1	.	.	CASSPLANTEAFF	TGTGCCAGCAGTCCCCTAGCGAACACTGAAGCTTTCTTT
TRBV6-6	TRBJ2-7	few	TRBD2	CASSLASGYEQYF	TGTGCCAGCAGTCTCGCTAGCGGCTACGAGCAGTACTTC
TRBV28	TRBJ2-7	.	TRBD1	CASSSDADRARGQYF	TGTGCCAGCAGCTCTGATGCGGACAGGGCTCGGGGGCAGTACTTC
TRBV19	TRBJ1-1	.	.	CASSAVMNTEAFF	TGTGCCAGTAGTGCAGTCATGAACACTGAAGCTTTCTTT
TRBV27	TRBJ1-1	.	TRBD1	CASSPGTGLTEAFF	TGTGCCAGCAGTCCCGGGACAGGGCTCACTGAAGCTTTCTTT
TRBV19	TRBJ2-2	.	.	CASSIWAGNPGELFF	TGTGCCAGTAGTATCTGGGCAGGCAACCCCGGGGAGCTGTTTTTT
TRBV11-3	TRBJ2-3	.	.	CASSSGRLGTDTQYF	TGTGCCAGCAGCTCCGGCAGGCTCGGCACAGATACGCAGTATTTT
TRBV19	TRBJ1-4	.	.	CASSIRPGDEKLFF	TGTGCCAGTAGTATCAGACCGGGGGATGAAAAACTGTTTTTT
TRBV28	TRBJ2-7	.	.	CASSPTRNYEQYF	TGTGCCAGCAGTCCGACACGGAATTACGAGCAGTACTTC
TRBV7-9	TRBJ1-5	.	.	CASSLAGGENQPQHF	TGTGCCAGCAGCTTAGCAGGGGGAGAAAATCAGCCCCAGCATTTT
TRBV7-2	TRBJ2-1	.	.	CASSSLVFNEQFF	TGTGCCAGCAGCTCACTAGTCTTCAATGAGCAGTTCTTC
TRBV30	TRBJ1-2	.	.	CAWSVFQVKDYGYTF	TGTGCCTGGAGTGTGTTCCAGGTAAAGGACTATGGCTACACCTTC
TRBV7-2	TRBJ1-5	.	.	CASRRGSFNQPQHF	TGTGCCAGCAGGCGCGGATCGTTCAATCAGCCCCAGCATTTT
TRBV7-6	TRBJ1-1	.	.	CASSSGQMNTEAFF	TGTGCCAGCAGCTCAGGACAGATGAACACTGAAGCTTTCTTT
TRBV14	TRBJ1-1	.	.	CASSQGLGAGAFF	TGTGCCAGCAGCCAAGGTCTAGGGGCTGGGGCTTTCTTT
TRBV28	TRBJ2-5	.	.	CASSLFREAGETQYF	TGTGCCAGCAGTTTATTCCGTGAGGCTGGTGAGACCCAGTACTTC
TRBV6-1	TRBJ1-1	.	.	CASSESGIGYFTEAFF	TGTGCCAGCAGTGAATCGGGGATTGGGTATTTCACTGAAGCTTTCTTT
TRBV5-1	TRBJ2-2	.	.	CASSLRENTGELFF	TGCGCCAGCAGCTTGCGCGAAAACACCGGGGAGCTGTTTTTT
TRBV19	TRBJ2-7	.	TRBD2	CASSPGLEFYEQYF	TGTGCCAGTAGTCCAGGACTAGAGTTCTACGAGCAGTACTTC
TRBV27	TRBJ2-2	.	TRBD1	CASAPGQHTGELFF	TGTGCCAGCGCCCCGGGACAGCACACCGGGGAGCTGTTTTTT
TRBV6-5	TRBJ2-7	.	TRBD2	CARGGGSSYEQYF	TGTGCCAGGGGCGGGGGGAGTAGTTACGAGCAGTACTTC
TRBV28	TRBJ2-1	.	.	CASGFAADEQFF	TGTGCCAGCGGTTTTGCAGCGGATGAGCAGTTCTTC
TRBV18	TRBJ1-5	once	.	CASSRRVTGEDGNQPQHF	TGTGCCAGCTCACGAAGAGTAACGGGGGAGGATGGCAATCAGCCCCAGCATTTT
TRBV19	TRBJ1-5	.	.	CASSSWADNQPQHF	TGTGCCAGTAGTTCGTGGGCTGACAATCAGCCCCAGCATTTT
TRBV30	TRBJ2-1	.	TRBD2	CAWDVAGSYNEQFF	TGTGCCTGGGACGTAGCGGGCTCCTACAATGAGCAGTTCTTC
TRBV18	TRBJ2-7	.	TRBD2	CASSPSAGGRDEQYF	TGTGCCAGCTCACCCTCAGCGGGGGGCCGCGACGAGCAGTACTTC
TRBV25-1	TRBJ1-5	.	TRBD1	CASAPTGGGQPQHF	TGTGCCAGCGCCCCGACAGGGGGCGGTCAGCCCCAGCATTTT
TRBV7-6	TRBJ2-5	.	TRBD2	CASSMPVGGETHQTQYF	TGTGCCAGCAGCATGCCCGTGGGGGGGGAGACCCACCAGACCCAGTACTTC